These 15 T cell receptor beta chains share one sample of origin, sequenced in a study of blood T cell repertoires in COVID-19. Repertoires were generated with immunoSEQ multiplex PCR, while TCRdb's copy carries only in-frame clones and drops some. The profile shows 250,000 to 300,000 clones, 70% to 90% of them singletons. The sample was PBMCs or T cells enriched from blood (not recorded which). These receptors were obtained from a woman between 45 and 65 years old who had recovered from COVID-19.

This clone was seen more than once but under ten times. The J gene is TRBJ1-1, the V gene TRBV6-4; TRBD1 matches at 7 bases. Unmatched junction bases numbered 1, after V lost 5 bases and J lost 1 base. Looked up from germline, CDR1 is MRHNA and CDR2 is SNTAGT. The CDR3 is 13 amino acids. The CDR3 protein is CASSWTGNTEAFF. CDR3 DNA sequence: TGTGCCAGCAGTTGGACAGGGAACACTGAAGCTTTCTTT.

Here the CDR3 reads CSASGGRGTTDTQYF. In DNA form, the CDR3 reads TGCAGTGCTAGTGGTGGCAGGGGGACCACAGATACGCAGTATTTT. The rearrangement links TRBV20-1 to TRBJ2-3, with TRBD1 matching 7 bases. V dropped 3 bases and J dropped 2; count of bases not matched to a gene: 8. The CDR3 is made up of 15 amino acids. The germline gives CDR1 DFQATT, CDR2 SNEGSKA (reference sequence).

The CDR3 bases are TGTGCCAGCAGCGCACAGGGGGCGAGGGGCACAGATACGCAGTATTTT. Translation gives CASSAQGARGTDTQYF. The chain recombines TRBV7-3 with TRBJ2-3; 9 nucleotides line up with TRBD1. With V trimmed by 5 bases and J by 1 base, 7 bases remained unmatched. Germline CDR1 is SGHTA and CDR2 is FQGTGA. The CDR3 length is 16 residues.

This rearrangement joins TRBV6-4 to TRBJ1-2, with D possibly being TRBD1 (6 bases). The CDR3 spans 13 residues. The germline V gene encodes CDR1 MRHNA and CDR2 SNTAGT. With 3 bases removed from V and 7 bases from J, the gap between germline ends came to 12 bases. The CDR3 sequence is CASSETGLAGYTF. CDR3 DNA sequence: TGTGCCAGCAGTGAGACAGGTCTCGCTGGCTACACCTTC.

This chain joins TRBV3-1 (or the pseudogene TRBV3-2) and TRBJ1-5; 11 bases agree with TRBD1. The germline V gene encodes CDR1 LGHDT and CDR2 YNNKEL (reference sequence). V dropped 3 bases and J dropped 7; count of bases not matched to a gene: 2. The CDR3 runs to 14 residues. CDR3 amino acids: CASSQGQGEQPQHF. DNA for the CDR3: TGTGCCAGCAGCCAGGGACAGGGGGAGCAGCCCCAGCATTTT.

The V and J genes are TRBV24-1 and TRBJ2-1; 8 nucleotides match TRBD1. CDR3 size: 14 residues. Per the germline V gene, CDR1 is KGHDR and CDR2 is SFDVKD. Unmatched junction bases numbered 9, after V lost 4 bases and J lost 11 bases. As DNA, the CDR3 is TGTGCCACCAGTGACCCTGGACAGGGAGAACAGCAGTTCTTC. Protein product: CATSDPGQGEQQFF.

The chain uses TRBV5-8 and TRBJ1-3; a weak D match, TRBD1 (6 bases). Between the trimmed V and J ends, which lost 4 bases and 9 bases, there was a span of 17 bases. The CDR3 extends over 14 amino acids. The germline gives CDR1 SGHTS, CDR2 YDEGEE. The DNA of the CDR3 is TGTGCCAGCAGCCCAGGACAGCTGGAAAGCACCATATATTTT. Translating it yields CASSPGQLESTIYF. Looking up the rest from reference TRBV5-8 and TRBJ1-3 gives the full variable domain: EAGVTQSPTHLIKTRGQQATLRCSPISGHTSVYWYQQALGLGLQFLLWYDEGEERNRGNFPPRFSGRQFPNYSSELNVNALELEDSALYLCASSPGQLESTIYFGEGSWLTVV.

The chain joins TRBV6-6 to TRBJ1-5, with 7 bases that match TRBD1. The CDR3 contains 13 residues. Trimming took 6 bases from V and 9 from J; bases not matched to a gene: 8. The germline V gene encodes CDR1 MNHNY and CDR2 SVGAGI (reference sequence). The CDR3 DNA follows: TGTGCCAGCAGACCAACAGGGGTAGGGCCCCAGCATTTT. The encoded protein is CASRPTGVGPQHF.

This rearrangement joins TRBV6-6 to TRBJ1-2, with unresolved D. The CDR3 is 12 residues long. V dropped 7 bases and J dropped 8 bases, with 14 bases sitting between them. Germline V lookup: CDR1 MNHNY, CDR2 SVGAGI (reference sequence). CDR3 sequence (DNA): TGTGCCAGCACACCGTTTGGGCCCGGCTACACCTTC. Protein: CASTPFGPGYTF.

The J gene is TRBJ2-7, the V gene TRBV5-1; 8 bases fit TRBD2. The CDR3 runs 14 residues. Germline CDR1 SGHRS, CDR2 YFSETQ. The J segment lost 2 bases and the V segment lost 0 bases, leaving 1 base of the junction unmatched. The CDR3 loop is CASSLAGGPYEQYF. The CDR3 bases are TGCGCCAGCAGCTTGGCGGGAGGGCCCTACGAGCAGTACTTC.

The CDR3 region is CASSSGKSSGGELFF. The CDR3 region has the DNA TGCGCCAGCAGCTCCGGGAAGTCCTCCGGCGGGGAGCTGTTTTTT. V usage is TRBV5-1 and J usage is TRBJ2-2; perhaps TRBD2 as D (5 bases). The CDR3 contains 15 residues. V dropped 3 bases and J dropped 7 bases, with 16 bases sitting between them. Germline V CDR1 and CDR2: SGHRS, YFSETQ.

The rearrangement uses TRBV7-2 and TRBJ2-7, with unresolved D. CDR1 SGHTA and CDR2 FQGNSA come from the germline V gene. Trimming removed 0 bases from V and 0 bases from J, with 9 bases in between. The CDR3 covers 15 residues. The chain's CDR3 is CASSLAWASSYEQYF. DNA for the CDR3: TGTGCCAGCAGCTTAGCGTGGGCAAGCTCCTACGAGCAGTACTTC.

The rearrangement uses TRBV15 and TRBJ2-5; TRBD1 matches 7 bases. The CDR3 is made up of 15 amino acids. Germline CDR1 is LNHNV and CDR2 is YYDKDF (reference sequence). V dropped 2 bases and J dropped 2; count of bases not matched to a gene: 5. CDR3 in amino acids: CATSRSTGVQETQYF. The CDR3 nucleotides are TGTGCCACCAGCAGATCAACAGGGGTTCAAGAGACCCAGTACTTC.

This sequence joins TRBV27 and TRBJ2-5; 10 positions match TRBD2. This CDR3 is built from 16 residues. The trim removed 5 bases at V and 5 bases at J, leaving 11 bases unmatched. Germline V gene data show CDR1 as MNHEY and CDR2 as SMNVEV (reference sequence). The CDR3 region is CASSQTLAGVMETQYF. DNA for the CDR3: TGTGCCAGCAGTCAAACGCTAGCGGGAGTCATGGAGACCCAGTACTTC.

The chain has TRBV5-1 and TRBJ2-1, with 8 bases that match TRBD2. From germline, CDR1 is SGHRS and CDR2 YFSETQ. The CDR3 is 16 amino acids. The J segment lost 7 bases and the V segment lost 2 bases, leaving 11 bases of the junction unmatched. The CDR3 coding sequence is TGCGCCAGCAGCTTTGGGCGAGCGGGAGTTAGGAATGAGCAGTTCTTC. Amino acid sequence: CASSFGRAGVRNEQFF.